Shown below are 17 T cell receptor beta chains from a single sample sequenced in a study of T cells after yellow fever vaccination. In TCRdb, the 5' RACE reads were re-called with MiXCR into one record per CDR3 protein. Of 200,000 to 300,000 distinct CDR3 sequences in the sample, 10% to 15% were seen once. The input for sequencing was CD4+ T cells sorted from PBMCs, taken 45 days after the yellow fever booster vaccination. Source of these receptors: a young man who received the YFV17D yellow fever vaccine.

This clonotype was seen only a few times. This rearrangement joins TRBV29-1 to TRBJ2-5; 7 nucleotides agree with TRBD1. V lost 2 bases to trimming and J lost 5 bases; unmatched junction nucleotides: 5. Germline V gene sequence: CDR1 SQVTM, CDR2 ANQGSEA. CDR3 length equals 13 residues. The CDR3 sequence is CSVEKGGAETQYF. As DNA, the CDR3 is TGCAGCGTTGAAAAAGGGGGCGCGGAGACCCAGTACTTC.

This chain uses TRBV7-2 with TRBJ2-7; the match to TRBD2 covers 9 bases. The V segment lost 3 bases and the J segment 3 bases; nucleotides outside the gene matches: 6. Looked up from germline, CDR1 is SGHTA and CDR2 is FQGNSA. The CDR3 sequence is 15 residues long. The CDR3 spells CASSFAAGGLYEQYF. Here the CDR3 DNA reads TGTGCCAGCAGCTTCGCGGCGGGAGGGCTCTACGAGCAGTACTTC.

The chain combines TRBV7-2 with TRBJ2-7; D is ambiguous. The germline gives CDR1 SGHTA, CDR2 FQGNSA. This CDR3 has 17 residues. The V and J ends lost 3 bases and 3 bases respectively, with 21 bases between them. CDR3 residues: CASSFTAVIWSGYEQYF. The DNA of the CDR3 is TGTGCCAGCAGCTTCACGGCCGTCATTTGGTCCGGCTACGAGCAGTACTTC.

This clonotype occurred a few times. CDR3 protein: CASSYSYQGAIGNYGYTF. The CDR3 DNA is TGTGCCAGCAGTTACTCGTACCAGGGAGCGATTGGTAACTATGGCTACACCTTC. V gene TRBV6-5 combines with J gene TRBJ1-2, with D possibly TRBD1 on 5 matching bases. Trimming shortened V by 0 bases and J by 1 base, and 18 bases separated the two germline ends. This CDR3 is built from 18 residues. Germline CDR1 is MNHEY and CDR2 is SVGAGI.

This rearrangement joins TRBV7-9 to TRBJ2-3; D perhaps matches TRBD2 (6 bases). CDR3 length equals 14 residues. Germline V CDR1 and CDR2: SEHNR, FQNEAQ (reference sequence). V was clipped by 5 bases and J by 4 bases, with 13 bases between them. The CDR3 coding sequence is TGTGCCAGCAGCGCCAGGGACTTCGCAGATACGCAGTATTTT. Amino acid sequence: CASSARDFADTQYF.

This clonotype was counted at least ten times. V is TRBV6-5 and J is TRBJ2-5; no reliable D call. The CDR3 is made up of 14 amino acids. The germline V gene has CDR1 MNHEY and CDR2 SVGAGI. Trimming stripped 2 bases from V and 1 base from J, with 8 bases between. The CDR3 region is CASSYQAGQETQYF. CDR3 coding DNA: TGTGCCAGCAGTTACCAGGCAGGCCAAGAGACCCAGTACTTC.

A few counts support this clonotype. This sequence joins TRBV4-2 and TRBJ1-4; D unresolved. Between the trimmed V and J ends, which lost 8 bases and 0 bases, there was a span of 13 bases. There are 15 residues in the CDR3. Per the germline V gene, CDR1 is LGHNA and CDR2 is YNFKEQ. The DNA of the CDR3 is TGTGCCAGCCGAATGAACGCAGCAACTAATGAAAAACTGTTTTTT. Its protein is CASRMNAATNEKLFF.

CDR3 in amino acids: CAISESSGGANVLTF. The CDR3 coding sequence is TGTGCCATCAGTGAGTCCTCGGGAGGGGCCAACGTCCTGACTTTC. The chain employs TRBV10-3 and TRBJ2-6, with D tentatively TRBD2 (5 bases). Trimming took off 0 bases at V and 4 bases at J, with 7 bases between the two ends. This CDR3 comprises 15 residues. Germline CDR1 reads ENHRY; CDR2 reads SYGVKD.

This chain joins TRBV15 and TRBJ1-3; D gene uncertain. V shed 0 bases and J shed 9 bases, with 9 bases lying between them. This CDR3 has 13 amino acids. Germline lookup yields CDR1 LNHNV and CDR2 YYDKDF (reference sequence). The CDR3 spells CATSRDHGGTIYF. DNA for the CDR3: TGTGCCACCAGCAGAGACCATGGCGGCACCATATATTTT.

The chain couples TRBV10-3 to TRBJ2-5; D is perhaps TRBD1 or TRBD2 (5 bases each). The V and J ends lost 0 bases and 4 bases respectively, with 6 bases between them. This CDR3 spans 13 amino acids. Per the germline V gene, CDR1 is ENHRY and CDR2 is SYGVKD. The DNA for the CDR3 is TGTGCCATCAGTGAGTCTGGGGGAGAGACCCAGTACTTC. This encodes CAISESGGETQYF.

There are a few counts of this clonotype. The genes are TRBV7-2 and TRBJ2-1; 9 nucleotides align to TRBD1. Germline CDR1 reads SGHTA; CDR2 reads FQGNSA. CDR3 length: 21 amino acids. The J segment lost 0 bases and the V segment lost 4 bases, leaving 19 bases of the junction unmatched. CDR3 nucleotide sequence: TGTGCCAGCAGCTACGCTGCCCGGGGACAGGGAAGTTCAAGCTCCTACAATGAGCAGTTCTTC. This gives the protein CASSYAARGQGSSSSYNEQFF.

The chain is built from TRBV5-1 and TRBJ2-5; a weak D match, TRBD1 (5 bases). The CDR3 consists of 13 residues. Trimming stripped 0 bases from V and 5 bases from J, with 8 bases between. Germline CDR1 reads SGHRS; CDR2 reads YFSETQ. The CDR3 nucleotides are TGCGCCAGCAGCTTGGGGGGCTGGGAGACCCAGTACTTC. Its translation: CASSLGGWETQYF.

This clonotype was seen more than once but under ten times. The CDR3 DNA is TGCGGCGTAGGGCAGGGGGTCACCTCCGAGCAGTACTTC. It encodes CGVGQGVTSEQYF. The V gene is TRBV20-1, the J gene TRBJ2-7, with TRBD1 identical over 7 bases. CDR3 length: 13 amino acids. Germline V gene lookup returns CDR1 DFQATT and CDR2 SNEGSKA (reference sequence).

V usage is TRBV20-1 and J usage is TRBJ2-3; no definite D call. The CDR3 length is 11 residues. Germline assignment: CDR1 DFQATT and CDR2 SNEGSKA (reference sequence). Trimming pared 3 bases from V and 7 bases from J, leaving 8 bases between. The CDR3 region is CSARLSNTQYF. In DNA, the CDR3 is TGCAGTGCTAGGCTCTCAAATACGCAGTATTTT.

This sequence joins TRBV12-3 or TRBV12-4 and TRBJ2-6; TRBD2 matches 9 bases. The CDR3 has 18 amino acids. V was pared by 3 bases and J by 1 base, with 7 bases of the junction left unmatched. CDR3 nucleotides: TGTGCCAGCAGTTTGAGCGGGAGGTTGGCTTCTGGGGCCAACGTCCTGACTTTC. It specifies CASSLSGRLASGANVLTF.

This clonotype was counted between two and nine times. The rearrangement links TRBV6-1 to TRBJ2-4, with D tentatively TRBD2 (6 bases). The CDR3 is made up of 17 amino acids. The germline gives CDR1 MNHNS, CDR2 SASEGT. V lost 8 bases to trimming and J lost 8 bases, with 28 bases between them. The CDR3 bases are TGTGCCAGCCATAGCGGCCGGAGCGGAGGATCTGGGGACATTCAGTACTTC. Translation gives CASHSGRSGGSGDIQYF.

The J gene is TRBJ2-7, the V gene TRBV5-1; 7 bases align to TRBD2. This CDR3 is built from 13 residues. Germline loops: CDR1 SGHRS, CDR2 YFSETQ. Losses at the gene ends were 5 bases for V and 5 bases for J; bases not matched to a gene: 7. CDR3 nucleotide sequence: TGCGCCAGCAGTAGCGGACTAGACCACGAGCAGTACTTC. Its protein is CASSSGLDHEQYF.